The rows below give T cell receptor beta chains drawn from one sample of a study of human T cells and chemical hapten exposure. A single record per CDR3 protein comes from TCRdb applying MiXCR to the RACE reads. Of around 380,000 distinct CDR3 sequences listed, approximately 4.4% are singletons. The sample was whole blood, taken in connection with sensitization to the hapten diphenylcyclopropenone (DPC). All receptors derive from a woman aged 50 to 60 with alopecia areata. Some clones in this sample may be carry-over from other donors' samples. Both conserved end residues are trimmed from each CDR3. Fields, in order: V gene, CDR3 length, CDR3 protein.

>TRBV2|13
ASRMGGGWHNEQF
>TRBV7-3|12
ASSFRASNYGYT
>TRBV29-1|13
SASPGQGPYNEQF
>TRBV19|14
ASSIGGHSGANVLT
>TRBV7-2|13
ASSPTGAYGNTIY
>TRBV7-2|11
ASAAGQNTEAF
>TRBV7-9|10
ASSFQGHEQY
>TRBV7-2|13
ASSLGHGLGGELF
>TRBV4-3|13
ASSQDPRPNEKLF
>TRBV19|14
ASNTPGAGEYQPQH
>TRBV7-3|11
ASSPSGPGELF
>TRBV29-1|13
SVGSSSGHSAEAF
>TRBV3-1|13
ASRTMTGRNSPLH
>TRBV5-1|12
ASSLEQNYYGYT
>TRBV29-1|15
SVGFRGGGWGTDTQY
>TRBV7-2|9
ASSLSRELF
>TRBV2|12
ASSGQGMNTEAF
>TRBV12-3/TRBV12-4|11
ASRIPGKNIQY
>TRBV7-9|10
ASRGDNTEAF
>TRBV4-1|15
ASSQVAEDVGHTEAF
>TRBV18|12
ASSPQSGNTEAF
>TRBV27|15
ASSSRQGGVTNEKLF
>TRBV5-1|13
ASSLGRPEGTEAF
>TRBV12-3/TRBV12-4|9
ASSSYTEAF
>TRBV10-3|13
AIRGESRGNQPQH
>TRBV5-1|13
ASSFKDSLQETQY
>TRBV7-2|14
ASSLSLGQGAKTQY
>TRBV10-3|14
AISDVAGRPTDTQY
>TRBV7-9|14
ASSHPGQGARDEQY
>TRBV13|14
ASSPDRGSPNYGYT
>TRBV12-3/TRBV12-4|13
ASSPRAGGTGELF
>TRBV6-5|13
ASTTTRGGVDTQY
>TRBV28|12
ASSEYRGGETQY
>TRBV20-1|14
SARGPTSGGADTQY
>TRBV20-1|15
SAKGQGISSYNSPLH
>TRBV20-1|13
SARDSGTGNTEAF
>TRBV15|14
ATETGTGYSGNTIY
>TRBV7-6|13
ASRHVFEGHYGYT
>TRBV10-3|9
AAAGGTEAF
>TRBV7-2|16
ASSSPLTSGSFIDTQY
>TRBV5-1|13
ASSLVGTSYNEQF
>TRBV14|11
ASSQSGGQPQH
>TRBV28|14
ASSLWMASGRDTQY
>TRBV2|11
ASVQVALYGYT
>TRBV6-1|12
ASGRDRGRETQY
>TRBV12-3/TRBV12-4|15
ASSAGGGGAMNTEAF
>TRBV4-3|13
ASSQEPRVGAEQY
>TRBV5-1|13
ASSLGQGTYTEAF
>TRBV5-1|14
ASSPGGASALYEQY
>TRBV12-3/TRBV12-4|14
ASERAGRRSTGELF
>TRBV4-1|11
ASSQDLGTEAF
>TRBV18|12
ASSTGRINEKLF